This is a list of T cell receptor beta chains from one sample in a study of vaccination and CD4 T cells after COVID-19. Which antigens these TCRs recognize remains unknown. Using its own MiXCR run on the PCR reads, TCRdb lists one record per CDR3 protein. Of around 20,000 distinct CDR3 sequences listed, 47% are singletons. The specimen sequenced was cultured CD4+ T cells from blood. Source of these receptors: a human donor with COVID-19. Both conserved end residues are trimmed from each CDR3. Clone size is given for some rows only: seen once, a few or many times, or a class if the clone is expanded.

v_call: TRBV24-1; clone_size: medium-sized; cdr3_aa: ATRLGELTDTQY
v_call: TRBV5-1; clone_size: .; cdr3_aa: ASSLGTANYGYT
v_call: TRBV25-1; clone_size: .; cdr3_aa: ASSGSRGAQETQY
v_call: TRBV20-1; clone_size: .; cdr3_aa: SASRPTGANTGELF
v_call: TRBV11-3; clone_size: .; cdr3_aa: ASSSRDSTDTQY
v_call: TRBV6-1; clone_size: .; cdr3_aa: ASSDKGSSGNTIY
v_call: TRBV6-7; clone_size: few; cdr3_aa: ASRRQGMVPQH
v_call: TRBV9; clone_size: .; cdr3_aa: ASSSGLVNTEAF
v_call: TRBV24-1; clone_size: .; cdr3_aa: ATSTTGGGHSDTQY
v_call: TRBV6-2/TRBV6-3; clone_size: .; cdr3_aa: ASSSQGGKRYNEQF
v_call: TRBV2; clone_size: .; cdr3_aa: ASTGGGVNTEAF
v_call: TRBV20-1; clone_size: .; cdr3_aa: SARGTVGFASDSPLH
v_call: TRBV20-1; clone_size: .; cdr3_aa: STRHGGETQY
v_call: TRBV6-1; clone_size: .; cdr3_aa: ASSKRGTGSQPQH
v_call: TRBV5-1; clone_size: once; cdr3_aa: ASSLGFLNTQY
v_call: TRBV30; clone_size: few; cdr3_aa: AWSVGPNTIY
v_call: TRBV7-6; clone_size: once; cdr3_aa: ASSPGTGELF
v_call: TRBV18; clone_size: .; cdr3_aa: ASSPPNGGAVEAF
v_call: TRBV15; clone_size: once; cdr3_aa: ATRMPGQNNSLLH
v_call: TRBV6-2/TRBV6-3; clone_size: .; cdr3_aa: ASKGGGTDTQY
v_call: TRBV28; clone_size: .; cdr3_aa: ASSPTLGTGVQPQH
v_call: TRBV6-1; clone_size: .; cdr3_aa: ASSPGQYSNQPQH
v_call: TRBV11-2; clone_size: .; cdr3_aa: ASSPRAGTGGTGELF
v_call: TRBV14; clone_size: medium-sized; cdr3_aa: ASSHPGQVAQETQY
v_call: TRBV27; clone_size: few; cdr3_aa: ASKGENTGELF
v_call: TRBV6-1; clone_size: .; cdr3_aa: ASRTGVFTGELF
v_call: TRBV30; clone_size: few; cdr3_aa: AWLDLSGNTIY
v_call: TRBV25-1; clone_size: .; cdr3_aa: ASSESGGYT
v_call: TRBV5-1; clone_size: .; cdr3_aa: ASSLASRGGSEQY
v_call: TRBV6-2/TRBV6-3; clone_size: .; cdr3_aa: ASRPPRPDTDTQY
v_call: TRBV2; clone_size: few; cdr3_aa: ASRARGWGTGELF
v_call: TRBV6-1; clone_size: few; cdr3_aa: ASSESRAQPQH
v_call: TRBV27; clone_size: few; cdr3_aa: ASKSDRGYNQPQH
v_call: TRBV25-1; clone_size: few; cdr3_aa: ASSDTGSTGELF
v_call: TRBV6-2/TRBV6-3; clone_size: few; cdr3_aa: ASSPRGSGIQETQY
v_call: TRBV28; clone_size: .; cdr3_aa: ASSPTGKVKQY
v_call: TRBV29-1; clone_size: .; cdr3_aa: SVAQGNSNQPQH
v_call: TRBV21-1; clone_size: .; cdr3_aa: ASSKYVAKNRGDTQY
v_call: TRBV19; clone_size: .; cdr3_aa: ASGDRGYTGELF
v_call: TRBV10-1; clone_size: .; cdr3_aa: ASSESSGANTGELF